A selection of T cell receptor beta chains follows, all from one sample in a study of T cells after yellow fever vaccination. MiXCR, run by TCRdb on the 5' RACE reads, gives a single entry per CDR3 protein. The table has 100,000 to 150,000 distinct CDR3 sequences, about 7.4% seen once. The sample in question was CD4+ T cells sorted from PBMCs, obtained about 10 days after the first yellow fever vaccination. Receptor source: a man younger than 35 who received the YFV17D yellow fever vaccine. The CDR3 runs from the conserved cysteine through the conserved F or W. Fields, in order: V gene, D gene, CDR3 protein. D genes are given only for firm matches.

v_gene: TRBV5-1
d_gene: .
CDR3aa: CASSLQRNTEAFF

v_gene: TRBV7-2
d_gene: .
CDR3aa: CASSFSQREEQYF

v_gene: TRBV5-4
d_gene: .
CDR3aa: CASSLVGGHAYNEQFF

v_gene: TRBV20-1
d_gene: .
CDR3aa: CSARVPGTLNEQFF

v_gene: TRBV6-5
d_gene: .
CDR3aa: CASSPQWQGDTQYF

v_gene: TRBV11-1
d_gene: TRBD2
CDR3aa: CASSSSTRDSGGSNEQFF

v_gene: TRBV20-1
d_gene: .
CDR3aa: CSATTPSVQETQYF

v_gene: TRBV18
d_gene: TRBD2
CDR3aa: CASSPGTSTNTQYF

v_gene: TRBV7-2
d_gene: TRBD2
CDR3aa: CASSLAGSYAGGFQETQYF

v_gene: TRBV27
d_gene: TRBD1
CDR3aa: CASSLSDRGLNEQFF

v_gene: TRBV12-3/TRBV12-4
d_gene: TRBD1
CDR3aa: CASSFGQGSSPLHF

v_gene: TRBV5-1
d_gene: .
CDR3aa: CASSLAATGELFF

v_gene: TRBV10-3
d_gene: TRBD1
CDR3aa: CAISKGDSSGNTIYF

v_gene: TRBV5-1
d_gene: .
CDR3aa: CASSHTSPNNEQFF

v_gene: TRBV6-2/TRBV6-3
d_gene: TRBD1
CDR3aa: CASSYSTGYTEAFF

v_gene: TRBV5-1
d_gene: .
CDR3aa: CASSLALETQYF

v_gene: TRBV20-1
d_gene: TRBD2
CDR3aa: CSASVRTGGEQYF

v_gene: TRBV5-4
d_gene: .
CDR3aa: CASSLGQTLQETQYF

v_gene: TRBV7-2
d_gene: .
CDR3aa: CASTTGWLGETQYF

v_gene: TRBV5-1
d_gene: .
CDR3aa: CASRKDSMNTEAFF

v_gene: TRBV12-3/TRBV12-4
d_gene: .
CDR3aa: CASSFSQTDTQYF

v_gene: TRBV27
d_gene: .
CDR3aa: CASSRIRVLSTDTQYF

v_gene: TRBV14
d_gene: .
CDR3aa: CASSLLWNTEAFF

v_gene: TRBV5-1
d_gene: .
CDR3aa: CASSLGGRREAFF

v_gene: TRBV20-1
d_gene: .
CDR3aa: CSARTGISSGEQFF

v_gene: TRBV6-5
d_gene: .
CDR3aa: CASSSPHVGNEQYF

v_gene: TRBV7-6
d_gene: TRBD1
CDR3aa: CASSSSVWGTGTATGNTIYF

v_gene: TRBV4-3
d_gene: .
CDR3aa: CASSQDFSGAGADTQYF